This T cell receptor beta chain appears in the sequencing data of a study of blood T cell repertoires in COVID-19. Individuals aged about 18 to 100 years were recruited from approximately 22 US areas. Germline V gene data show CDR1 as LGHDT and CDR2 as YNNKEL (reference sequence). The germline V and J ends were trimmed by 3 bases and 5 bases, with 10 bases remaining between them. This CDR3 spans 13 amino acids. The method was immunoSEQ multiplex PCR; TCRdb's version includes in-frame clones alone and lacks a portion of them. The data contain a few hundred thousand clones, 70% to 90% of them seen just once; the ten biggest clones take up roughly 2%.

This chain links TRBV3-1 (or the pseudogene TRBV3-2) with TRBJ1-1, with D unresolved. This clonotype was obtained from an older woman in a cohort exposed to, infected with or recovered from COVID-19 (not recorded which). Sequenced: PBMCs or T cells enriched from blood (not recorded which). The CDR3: CASSQYGGTEAFF. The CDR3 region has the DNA TGTGCCAGCAGCCAGTACGGCGGGACTGAAGCTTTCTTT.